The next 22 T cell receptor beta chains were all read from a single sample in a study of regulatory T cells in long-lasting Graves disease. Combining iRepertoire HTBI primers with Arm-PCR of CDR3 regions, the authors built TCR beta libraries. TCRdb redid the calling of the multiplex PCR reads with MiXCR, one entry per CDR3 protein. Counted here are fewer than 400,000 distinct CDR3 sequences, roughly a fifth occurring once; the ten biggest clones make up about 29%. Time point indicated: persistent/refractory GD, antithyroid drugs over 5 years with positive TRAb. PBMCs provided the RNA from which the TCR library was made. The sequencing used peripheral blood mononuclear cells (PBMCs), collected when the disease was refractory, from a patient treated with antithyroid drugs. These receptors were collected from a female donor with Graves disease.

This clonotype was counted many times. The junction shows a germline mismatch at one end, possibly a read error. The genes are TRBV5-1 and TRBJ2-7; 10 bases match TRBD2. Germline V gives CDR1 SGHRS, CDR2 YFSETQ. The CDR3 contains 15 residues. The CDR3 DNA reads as TGTGCCAGCAGCCCGCTAGCGGGAGAAGCTTACGAGCAGTACTTC. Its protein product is CASSPLAGEAYEQYF.

CDR3 residues: CSSAPFRTFQETQYF. In DNA form, the CDR3 reads TGCAGCTCAGCCCCTTTCCGGACATTCCAAGAGACCCAGTACTTC. The chain combines TRBV29-1 with TRBJ2-5, with D perhaps TRBD1 (5 bases). The CDR3 sequence is 15 residues long. The V end was cut by 8 bases, the J end by 1 base, with 20 bases between. Germline lookup yields CDR1 SQVTM and CDR2 ANQGSEA.

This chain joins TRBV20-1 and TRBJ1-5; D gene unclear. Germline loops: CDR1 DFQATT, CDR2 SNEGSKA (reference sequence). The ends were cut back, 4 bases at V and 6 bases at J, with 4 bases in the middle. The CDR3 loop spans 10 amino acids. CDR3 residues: CSANTQPQHF. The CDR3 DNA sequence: TGCAGTGCTAATACTCAGCCCCAGCATTTT.

The CDR3 DNA reads TGTGCCAGCAGTTACGATCAGGGGGCCTATAGCTCCTACGAGCAGTACTTC. Protein: CASSYDQGAYSSYEQYF. The chain combines TRBV27 with TRBJ2-7; TRBD1 agrees at 8 bases. The CDR3 has 17 residues. V lost 4 bases and J lost 0; bases outside the gene matches: 11. Germline CDR1 reads MNHEY; CDR2 reads SMNVEV (reference sequence).

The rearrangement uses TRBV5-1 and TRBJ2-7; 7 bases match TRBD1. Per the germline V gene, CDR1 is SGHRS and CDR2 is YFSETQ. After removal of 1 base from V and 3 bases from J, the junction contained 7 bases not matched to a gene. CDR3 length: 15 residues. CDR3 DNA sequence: TGCGCCAGCAGCTTGCCAGGGGGTCTACTCTACGAGCAGTACTTC. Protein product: CASSLPGGLLYEQYF.

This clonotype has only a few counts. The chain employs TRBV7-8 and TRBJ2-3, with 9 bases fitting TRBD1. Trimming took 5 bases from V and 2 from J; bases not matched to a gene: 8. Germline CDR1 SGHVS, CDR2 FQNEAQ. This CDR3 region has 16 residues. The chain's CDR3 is CASSRPGQGYTDTQYF. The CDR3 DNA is TGTGCCAGCAGCAGACCGGGACAGGGATACACAGATACGCAGTATTTT.

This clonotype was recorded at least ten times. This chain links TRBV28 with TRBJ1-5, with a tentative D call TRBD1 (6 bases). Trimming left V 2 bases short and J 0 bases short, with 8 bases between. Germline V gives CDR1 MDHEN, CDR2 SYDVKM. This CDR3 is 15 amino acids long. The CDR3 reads CASSLGTHSNQPQHF. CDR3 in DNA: TGTGCCAGCAGTTTAGGGACACATAGCAATCAGCCCCAGCATTTT.

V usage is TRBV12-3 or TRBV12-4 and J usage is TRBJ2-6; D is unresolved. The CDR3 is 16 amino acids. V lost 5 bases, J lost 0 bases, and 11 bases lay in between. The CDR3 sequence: CASSRARSSGANVLTF. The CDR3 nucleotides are TGTGCCAGCAGTAGGGCGCGGAGCTCTGGGGCCAACGTCCTGACTTTC.

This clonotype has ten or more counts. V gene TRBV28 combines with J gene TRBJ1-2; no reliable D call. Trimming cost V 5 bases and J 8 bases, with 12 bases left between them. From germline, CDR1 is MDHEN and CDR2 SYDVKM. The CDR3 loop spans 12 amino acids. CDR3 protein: CASSQSKWGYTF. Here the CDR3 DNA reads TGTGCCAGCAGTCAATCCAAGTGGGGCTACACCTTC.

CDR3 DNA sequence: TGCGCCAGCAGCCAAGATTCGGGGGGCGGGCAAGCTTTCTTT. It specifies CASSQDSGGGQAFF. This chain uses TRBV4-1 with TRBJ1-1, with a possible D match to TRBD1 (6 bases). This CDR3 spans 14 amino acids. The V end was cut by 0 bases, the J end by 9 bases, with 14 bases between. Germline-derived CDR1 and CDR2 are MGHRA and YSYEKL.

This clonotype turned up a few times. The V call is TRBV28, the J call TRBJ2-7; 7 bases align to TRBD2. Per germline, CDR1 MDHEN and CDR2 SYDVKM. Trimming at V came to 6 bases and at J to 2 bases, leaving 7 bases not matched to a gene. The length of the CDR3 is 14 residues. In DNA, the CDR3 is TGTGCCAGCAGGATAGCGGGCCTGGCCTACGAGCAGTACTTC. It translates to CASRIAGLAYEQYF.

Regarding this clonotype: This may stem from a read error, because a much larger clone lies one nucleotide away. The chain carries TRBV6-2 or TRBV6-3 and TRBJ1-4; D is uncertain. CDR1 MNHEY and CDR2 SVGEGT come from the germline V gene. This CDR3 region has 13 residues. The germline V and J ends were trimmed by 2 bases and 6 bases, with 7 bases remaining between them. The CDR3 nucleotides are TGTGCCAGCAGTTACCGGGATGATGAAAAACTGTTTTTT. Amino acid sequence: CASSYRDDEKLFF.

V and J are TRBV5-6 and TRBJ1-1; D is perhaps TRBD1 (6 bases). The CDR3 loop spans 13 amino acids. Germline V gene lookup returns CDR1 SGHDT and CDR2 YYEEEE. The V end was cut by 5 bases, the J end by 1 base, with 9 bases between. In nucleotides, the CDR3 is TGTGCCAGCAGACAGGGCAAGAACACTGAAGCTTTCTTT. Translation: CASRQGKNTEAFF.

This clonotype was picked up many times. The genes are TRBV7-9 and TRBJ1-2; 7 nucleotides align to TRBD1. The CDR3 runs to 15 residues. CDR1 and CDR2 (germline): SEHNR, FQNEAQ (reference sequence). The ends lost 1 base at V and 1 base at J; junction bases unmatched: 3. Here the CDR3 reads CASSLGGTVNYGYTF. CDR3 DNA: TGTGCCAGCAGCTTAGGAGGGACAGTTAACTATGGCTACACCTTC.

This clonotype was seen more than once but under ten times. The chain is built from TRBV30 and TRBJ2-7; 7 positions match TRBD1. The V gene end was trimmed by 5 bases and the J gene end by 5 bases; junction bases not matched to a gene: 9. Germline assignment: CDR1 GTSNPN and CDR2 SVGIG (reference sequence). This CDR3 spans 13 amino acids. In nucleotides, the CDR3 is TGTGCCTGGGACCAGGGGGTTGGGGACGAGCAGTACTTC. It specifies CAWDQGVGDEQYF.

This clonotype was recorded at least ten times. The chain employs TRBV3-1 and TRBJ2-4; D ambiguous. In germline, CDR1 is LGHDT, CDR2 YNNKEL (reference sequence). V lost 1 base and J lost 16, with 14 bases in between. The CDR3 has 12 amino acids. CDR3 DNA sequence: TGTGCCAGCAGCCAAGGACATGCACTACAATACTTC. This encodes CASSQGHALQYF. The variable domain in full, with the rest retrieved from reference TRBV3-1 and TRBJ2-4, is DTAVSQTPKYLVTQMGNDKSIKCEQNLGHDTMYWYKQDSKKFLKIMFSYNNKELIINETVPNRFSPKSPDKAHLNLHINSLELGDSAVYFCASSQGHALQYFGAGTRLSVL.

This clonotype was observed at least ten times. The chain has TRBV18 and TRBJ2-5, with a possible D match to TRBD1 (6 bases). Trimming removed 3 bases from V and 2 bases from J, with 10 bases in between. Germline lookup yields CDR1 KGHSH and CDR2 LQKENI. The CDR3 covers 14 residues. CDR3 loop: CASSPGGPQETQYF. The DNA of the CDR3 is TGTGCCAGCTCACCTGGGGGCCCACAAGAGACCCAGTACTTC.

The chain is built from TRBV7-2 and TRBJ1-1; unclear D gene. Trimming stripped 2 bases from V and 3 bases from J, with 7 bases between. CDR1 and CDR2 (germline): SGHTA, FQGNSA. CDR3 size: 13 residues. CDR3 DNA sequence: TGTGCCAGCAGCTTAAGCCCGGACACTGAAGCTTTCTTT. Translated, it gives CASSLSPDTEAFF.

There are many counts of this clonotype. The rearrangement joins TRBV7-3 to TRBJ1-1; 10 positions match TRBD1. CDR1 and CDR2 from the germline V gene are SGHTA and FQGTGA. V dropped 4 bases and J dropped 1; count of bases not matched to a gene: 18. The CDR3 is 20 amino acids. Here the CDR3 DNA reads TGTGCCAGCAGCTACCCGGGGGGACAGGGGAGGAAGGAGGGGAACACTGAAGCTTTCTTT. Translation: CASSYPGGQGRKEGNTEAFF.

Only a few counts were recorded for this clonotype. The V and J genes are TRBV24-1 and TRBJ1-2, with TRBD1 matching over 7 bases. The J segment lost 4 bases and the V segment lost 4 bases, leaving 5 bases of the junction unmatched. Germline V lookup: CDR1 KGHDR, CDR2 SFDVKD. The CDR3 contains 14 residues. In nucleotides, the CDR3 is TGTGCCACCAGTGACTGGACAGGTTCCTATGGCTACACCTTC. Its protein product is CATSDWTGSYGYTF.

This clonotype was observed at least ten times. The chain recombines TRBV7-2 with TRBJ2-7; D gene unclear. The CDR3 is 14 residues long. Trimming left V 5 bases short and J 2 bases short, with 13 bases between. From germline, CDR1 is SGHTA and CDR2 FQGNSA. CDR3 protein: CASSKADIPYEQYF. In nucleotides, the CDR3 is TGTGCCAGCAGCAAGGCCGACATTCCCTACGAGCAGTACTTC.

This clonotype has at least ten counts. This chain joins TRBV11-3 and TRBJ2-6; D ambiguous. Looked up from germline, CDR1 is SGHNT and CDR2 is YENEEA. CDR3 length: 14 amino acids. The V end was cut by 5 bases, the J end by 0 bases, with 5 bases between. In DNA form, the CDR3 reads TGTGCCAGCAGCCCCCACTCTGGGGCCAACGTCCTGACTTTC. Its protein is CASSPHSGANVLTF.